This T cell receptor (beta chain) was sequenced in a study of T cell changes during pregnancy in multiple sclerosis. Assay: immunoSEQ multiplex PCR; the TCRdb copy retains only in-frame clones and omits some. Found here are 100,000 or so clones, 92% of them singletons; the top ten hold approximately 2%. This CDR3 is 12 amino acids long. Trimming removed 4 bases from V and 1 base from J, with 7 bases in between. CDR1 and CDR2 (germline): SQVTM, ANQGSEA. The receptor comes from a female donor with multiple sclerosis, enrolled in a pregnancy study. The material was peripheral blood, obtained after pregnancy. This chain joins TRBV29-1 and TRBJ1-1; D possibly corresponds to TRBD1 (6 bases). CDR3 residues: CSVARGNTEAFF. For the CDR3, the DNA is TGCAGCGTTGCCAGGGGGAACACTGAAGCTTTCTTT. The whole variable domain, remainder taken from reference TRBV29-1 and TRBJ1-1, is SAVISQKPSRDICQRGTSLTIQCQVDSQVTMMFWYRQQPGQSLTLIATANQGSEATYESGFVIDKFPISRPNLTFSTLTVSNMSPEDSSIYLCSVARGNTEAFFGQGTRLTVV.